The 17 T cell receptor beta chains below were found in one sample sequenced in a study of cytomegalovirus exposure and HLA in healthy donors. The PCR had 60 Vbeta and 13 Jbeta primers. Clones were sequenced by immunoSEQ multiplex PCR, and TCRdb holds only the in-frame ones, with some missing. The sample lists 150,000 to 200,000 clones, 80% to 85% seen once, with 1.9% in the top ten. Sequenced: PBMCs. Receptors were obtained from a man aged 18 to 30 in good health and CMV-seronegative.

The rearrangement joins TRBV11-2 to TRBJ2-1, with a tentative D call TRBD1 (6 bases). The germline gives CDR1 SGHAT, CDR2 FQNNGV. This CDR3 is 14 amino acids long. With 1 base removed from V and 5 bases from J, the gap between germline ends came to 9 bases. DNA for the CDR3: TGTGCCAGCAGCTTAGGCCCAGGGGACAATGAGCAGTTCTTC. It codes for CASSLGPGDNEQFF.

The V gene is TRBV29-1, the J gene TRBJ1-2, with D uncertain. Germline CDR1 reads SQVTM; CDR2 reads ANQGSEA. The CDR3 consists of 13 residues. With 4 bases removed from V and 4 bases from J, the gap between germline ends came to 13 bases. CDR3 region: CSVGPTGGYGYTF. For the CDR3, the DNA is TGCAGCGTTGGACCTACGGGAGGCTATGGCTACACCTTC.

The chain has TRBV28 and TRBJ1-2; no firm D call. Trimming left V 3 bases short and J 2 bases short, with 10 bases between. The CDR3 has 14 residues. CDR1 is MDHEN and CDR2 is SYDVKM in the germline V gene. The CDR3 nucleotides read TGTGCCAGCAGTTTCCTGGACTCGAACTATGGCTACACCTTC. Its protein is CASSFLDSNYGYTF.

The CDR3, as DNA: TGTGCCACCAGCAGAGAAGAGGGCAGGGGGGACACTGAAGCTTTCTTT. Translation: CATSREEGRGDTEAFF. The genes are TRBV15 and TRBJ1-1; TRBD1 matches at 7 bases. There are 16 residues in the CDR3. Trimming took 0 bases from V and 3 from J; bases not matched to a gene: 7. Germline V gene sequence: CDR1 LNHNV, CDR2 YYDKDF (reference sequence).

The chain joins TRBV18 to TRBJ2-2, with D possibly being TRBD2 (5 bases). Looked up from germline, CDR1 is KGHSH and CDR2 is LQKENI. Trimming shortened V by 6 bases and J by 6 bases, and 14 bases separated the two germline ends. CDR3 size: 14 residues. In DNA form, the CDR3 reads TGTGCCAGCTCCGGGCTAGCCGAGTCCGGGGAGCTGTTTTTT. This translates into CASSGLAESGELFF.

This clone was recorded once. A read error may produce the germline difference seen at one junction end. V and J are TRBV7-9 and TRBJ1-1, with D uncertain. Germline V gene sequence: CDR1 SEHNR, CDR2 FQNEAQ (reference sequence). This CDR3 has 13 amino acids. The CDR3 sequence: CSSSLRSAVEAFF. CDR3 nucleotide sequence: TGTTCCAGCAGCTTAAGGTCGGCGGTTGAAGCTTTCTTT.

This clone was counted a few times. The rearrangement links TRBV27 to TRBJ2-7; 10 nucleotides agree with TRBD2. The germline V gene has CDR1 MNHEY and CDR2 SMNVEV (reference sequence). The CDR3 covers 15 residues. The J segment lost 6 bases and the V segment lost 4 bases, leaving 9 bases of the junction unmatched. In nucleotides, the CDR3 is TGTGCCAGCAGTTCAACACTAGCGGGAATTCGCGAGCAGTACTTC. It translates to CASSSTLAGIREQYF.

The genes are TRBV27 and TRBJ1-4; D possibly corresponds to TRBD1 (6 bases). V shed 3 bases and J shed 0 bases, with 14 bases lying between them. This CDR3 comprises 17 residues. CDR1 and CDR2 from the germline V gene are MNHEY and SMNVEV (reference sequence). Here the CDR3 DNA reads TGTGCCAGCAGTTTCAAAGGGGGATGGGCAACTAATGAAAAACTGTTTTTT. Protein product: CASSFKGGWATNEKLFF. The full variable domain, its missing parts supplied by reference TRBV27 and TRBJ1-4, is EAQVTQNPRYLITVTGKKLTVTCSQNMNHEYMSWYRQDPGLGLRQIYYSMNVEVTDKGDVPEGYKVSRKEKRNFPLILESPSPNQTSLYFCASSFKGGWATNEKLFFGSGTQLSVL.

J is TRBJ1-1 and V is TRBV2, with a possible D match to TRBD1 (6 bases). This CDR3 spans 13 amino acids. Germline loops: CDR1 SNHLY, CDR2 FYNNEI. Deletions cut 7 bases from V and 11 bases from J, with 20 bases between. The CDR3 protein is CASTLALGAWAFF. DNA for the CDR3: TGTGCCAGCACCCTGGCCCTGGGGGCGTGGGCTTTCTTT.

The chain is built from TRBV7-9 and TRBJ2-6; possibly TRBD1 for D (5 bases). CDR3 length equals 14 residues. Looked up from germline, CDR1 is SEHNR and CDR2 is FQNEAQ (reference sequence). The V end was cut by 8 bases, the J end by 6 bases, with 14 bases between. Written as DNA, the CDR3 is TGTGCCAGCCCCCCGGCCAGGGAGGCCAACGTCCTGACTTTC. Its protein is CASPPAREANVLTF.

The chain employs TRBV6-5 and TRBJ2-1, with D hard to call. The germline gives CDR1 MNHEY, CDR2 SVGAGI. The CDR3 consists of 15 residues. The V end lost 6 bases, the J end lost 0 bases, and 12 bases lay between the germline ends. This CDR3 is CASRALRSSYNEQFF. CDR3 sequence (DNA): TGTGCCAGCAGGGCCCTAAGGAGCTCCTACAATGAGCAGTTCTTC.

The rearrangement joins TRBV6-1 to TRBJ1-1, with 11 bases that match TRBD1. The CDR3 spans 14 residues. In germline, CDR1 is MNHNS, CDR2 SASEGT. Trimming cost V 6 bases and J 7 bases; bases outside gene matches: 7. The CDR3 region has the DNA TGTGCCAGCAGGAAAACCGGGACAGGGGGTGAAGCTTTCTTT. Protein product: CASRKTGTGGEAFF.

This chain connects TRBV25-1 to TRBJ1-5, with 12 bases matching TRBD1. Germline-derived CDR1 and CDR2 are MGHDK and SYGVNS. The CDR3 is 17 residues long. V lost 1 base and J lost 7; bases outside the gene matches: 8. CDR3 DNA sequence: TGTGCCAGCAGTGAATCTCTGGGACAGGGGGCGGACCAGCCCCAGCATTTT. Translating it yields CASSESLGQGADQPQHF.

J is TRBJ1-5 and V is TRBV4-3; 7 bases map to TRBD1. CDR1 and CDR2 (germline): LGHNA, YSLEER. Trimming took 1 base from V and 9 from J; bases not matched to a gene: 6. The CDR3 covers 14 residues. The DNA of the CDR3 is TGCGCCAGCAGCCAAGGGACAGGCGGGCGGCCCCAGCATTTT. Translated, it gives CASSQGTGGRPQHF.

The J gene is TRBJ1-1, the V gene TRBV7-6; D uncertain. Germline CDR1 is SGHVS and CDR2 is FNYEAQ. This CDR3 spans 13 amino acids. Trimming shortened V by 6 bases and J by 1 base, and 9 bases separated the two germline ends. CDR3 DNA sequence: TGTGCCAGCAGACGCTCCGGGAACACTGAAGCTTTCTTT. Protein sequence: CASRRSGNTEAFF.

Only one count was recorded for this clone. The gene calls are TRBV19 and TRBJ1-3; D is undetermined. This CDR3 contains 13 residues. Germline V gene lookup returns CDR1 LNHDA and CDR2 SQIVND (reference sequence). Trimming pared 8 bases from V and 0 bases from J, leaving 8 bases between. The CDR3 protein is CASSRSSGNTIYF. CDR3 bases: TGTGCCAGTTCCCGGAGCTCTGGAAACACCATATATTTT.

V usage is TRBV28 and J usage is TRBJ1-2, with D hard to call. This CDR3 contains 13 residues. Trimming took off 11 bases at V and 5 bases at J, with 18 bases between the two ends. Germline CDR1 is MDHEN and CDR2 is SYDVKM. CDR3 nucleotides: TGTGCCTTAAAATCCATGGCGGCTTATGGCTACACCTTC. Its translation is CALKSMAAYGYTF.